This T cell receptor (beta chain) was obtained from a study of T cell responses to AZD1222 COVID-19 vaccine. Data came from immunoSEQ multiplex PCR; TCRdb stores just in-frame clones and leaves some out. The sample consists of about 170,000 clones, about 92% of them appearing once. Details on this clone: Its target is not known.

Overall study findings and caveats: Following two doses of AZD1222, Spike-specific TCR breadth and depth rose.

This receptor was obtained from an adult in good health. Material: peripheral blood, obtained on day 0 of AZD1222 vaccination.

The chain's CDR3 is CAISGLADTQYF. The CDR3 DNA is TGTGCCATCAGTGGACTAGCGGATACGCAGTATTTT. The chain links TRBV10-3 to TRBJ2-3; TRBD2 matches 8 bases. V was pared by 4 bases and J by 6 bases, with 0 bases of the junction left unmatched. Germline V gene lookup returns CDR1 ENHRY and CDR2 SYGVKD. The CDR3 extends over 12 amino acids.